This TCR beta chain came from a study of blood T cell repertoires in COVID-19 (TCRdb year 2020). Some background on the complete study: Samples covering the acute and convalescent phases of COVID-19 were provided by collaborators in the United States, Italy and Spain. Deeply sampled blood TCRbeta repertoires from subjects exposed to, actively infected with, or recovered from COVID-19 were included in the dataset. HLA class I and class II types, where available, came from metadata supplied by the sample provider rather than from assay-based typing. Nearly every sample came with metadata listing a de-identified subject ID, COVID-19 status, age in years and sex. The repertoires were made available in a free public database intended to serve as a resource for research on the immune response to SARS-CoV-2. Samples came from the ongoing ImmuneRACE study (first 160 participants) plus 1,254 subjects from 6 global collaborators. The material from the prospective study consisted of cDNA or gDNA derived from T cells, B-cell-depleted T cells, or PBMCs.

Only a few counts were recorded for this clone. Its antigen is not yet known. Base qualities are not at hand, and no much larger clone is one base apart. One collaborating source in Seattle enrolled patients during active infection and followed them longitudinally through the course of disease. The collaborating institutions used their own protocols to collect whole blood in K2EDTA tubes. For TCRbeta analysis, collaborators shipped samples in one of three forms: frozen whole blood, isolated PBMCs, or DNA extracted from either of those sample types. Trimming removed 0 bases from V and 4 bases from J; the gene matches leave 3 bases unexplained. Taken from the germline V gene, the CDR1 and CDR2 loops are LGHNA and YSLEER. The CDR3 goes from the cysteine to the phenylalanine over 15 residues. Solely the CDR3 DNA is kept, with 45 bases framed from the first base. TCRbeta CDR3 regions were amplified from genomic DNA by means of the immunoSEQ Assay, a bias-controlled multiplex PCR. On the authors' methods: The number of nucleated cells in each sample was estimated by amplification of reference gene primers within the assay. To quantify the absolute abundance of each unique TCRbeta CDR3 rearrangement, sequence reads were collapsed and filtered. Productive Simpson clonality was computed per sample as the square root of Simpson's diversity index over productive rearrangements. The table comes from immuneACCESS by way of TCRdb, which keeps in-frame sequences with V and J called. Part of the clones is missing from these tables; in studies checked, under half for an unresolved V gene and the rest for unknown reasons. The V and J calls and the clone size are those of that table, but D and trimming were determined from the DNA. This sample is represented by 45,000 to 55,000 clones; 82% of them were singletons. The top ten constitute around a tenth of the sample.

General findings and caveats noted by the study authors: Clinical and demographic metadata were provided uncurated, with the amount varying by source and participant.

The receptor chain draws on TRBV4-3 and TRBJ1-2, and 9 bases in between align with TRBD1. Input material: peripheral blood. The receptor comes from an elderly man with COVID-19, enrolled during active disease. The bases read TGCGCCAGCAGCCAAGAGGAGACAGGGGGCTATGGCTACACCTTC. It is translated as CASSQEETGGYGYTF.